This TCR beta chain appears in the sequencing data of a study of long-term antiretroviral therapy in people with HIV. General study results and limits: Before ART, certain clones expanded, and these dominated the repertoire at all time points. Narrower CDR3 length ranges marked HIV repertoires relative to controls. Following ART, diversity rose but still fell short of transplant donor controls.

Version v3.0 of the immunoSEQ assay was performed at survey level. The data were produced by immunoSEQ multiplex PCR, yet TCRdb's version contains in-frame clones alone and is incomplete. The sample includes some 21,000 clones, more than 70% of them seen just once. Regarding this clone: What it binds is unknown.

The CDR3 extends over 16 amino acids. V dropped 4 bases and J dropped 1; count of bases not matched to a gene: 9. Germline lookup yields CDR1 SEHNR and CDR2 FQNEAQ (reference sequence). The sequencing here drew on unsorted PBMCs, taken less than 1.8 years before starting antiretroviral therapy. This chain uses TRBV7-9 with TRBJ2-5, with TRBD1 identical over 7 bases. This sequence was found in a woman between 40 and 50 years old with HIV. This chain's CDR3 is CASSSPRQGLQETQYF. The CDR3 region has the DNA TGTGCCAGCAGCTCGCCCAGACAGGGCCTCCAAGAGACCCAGTACTTC.